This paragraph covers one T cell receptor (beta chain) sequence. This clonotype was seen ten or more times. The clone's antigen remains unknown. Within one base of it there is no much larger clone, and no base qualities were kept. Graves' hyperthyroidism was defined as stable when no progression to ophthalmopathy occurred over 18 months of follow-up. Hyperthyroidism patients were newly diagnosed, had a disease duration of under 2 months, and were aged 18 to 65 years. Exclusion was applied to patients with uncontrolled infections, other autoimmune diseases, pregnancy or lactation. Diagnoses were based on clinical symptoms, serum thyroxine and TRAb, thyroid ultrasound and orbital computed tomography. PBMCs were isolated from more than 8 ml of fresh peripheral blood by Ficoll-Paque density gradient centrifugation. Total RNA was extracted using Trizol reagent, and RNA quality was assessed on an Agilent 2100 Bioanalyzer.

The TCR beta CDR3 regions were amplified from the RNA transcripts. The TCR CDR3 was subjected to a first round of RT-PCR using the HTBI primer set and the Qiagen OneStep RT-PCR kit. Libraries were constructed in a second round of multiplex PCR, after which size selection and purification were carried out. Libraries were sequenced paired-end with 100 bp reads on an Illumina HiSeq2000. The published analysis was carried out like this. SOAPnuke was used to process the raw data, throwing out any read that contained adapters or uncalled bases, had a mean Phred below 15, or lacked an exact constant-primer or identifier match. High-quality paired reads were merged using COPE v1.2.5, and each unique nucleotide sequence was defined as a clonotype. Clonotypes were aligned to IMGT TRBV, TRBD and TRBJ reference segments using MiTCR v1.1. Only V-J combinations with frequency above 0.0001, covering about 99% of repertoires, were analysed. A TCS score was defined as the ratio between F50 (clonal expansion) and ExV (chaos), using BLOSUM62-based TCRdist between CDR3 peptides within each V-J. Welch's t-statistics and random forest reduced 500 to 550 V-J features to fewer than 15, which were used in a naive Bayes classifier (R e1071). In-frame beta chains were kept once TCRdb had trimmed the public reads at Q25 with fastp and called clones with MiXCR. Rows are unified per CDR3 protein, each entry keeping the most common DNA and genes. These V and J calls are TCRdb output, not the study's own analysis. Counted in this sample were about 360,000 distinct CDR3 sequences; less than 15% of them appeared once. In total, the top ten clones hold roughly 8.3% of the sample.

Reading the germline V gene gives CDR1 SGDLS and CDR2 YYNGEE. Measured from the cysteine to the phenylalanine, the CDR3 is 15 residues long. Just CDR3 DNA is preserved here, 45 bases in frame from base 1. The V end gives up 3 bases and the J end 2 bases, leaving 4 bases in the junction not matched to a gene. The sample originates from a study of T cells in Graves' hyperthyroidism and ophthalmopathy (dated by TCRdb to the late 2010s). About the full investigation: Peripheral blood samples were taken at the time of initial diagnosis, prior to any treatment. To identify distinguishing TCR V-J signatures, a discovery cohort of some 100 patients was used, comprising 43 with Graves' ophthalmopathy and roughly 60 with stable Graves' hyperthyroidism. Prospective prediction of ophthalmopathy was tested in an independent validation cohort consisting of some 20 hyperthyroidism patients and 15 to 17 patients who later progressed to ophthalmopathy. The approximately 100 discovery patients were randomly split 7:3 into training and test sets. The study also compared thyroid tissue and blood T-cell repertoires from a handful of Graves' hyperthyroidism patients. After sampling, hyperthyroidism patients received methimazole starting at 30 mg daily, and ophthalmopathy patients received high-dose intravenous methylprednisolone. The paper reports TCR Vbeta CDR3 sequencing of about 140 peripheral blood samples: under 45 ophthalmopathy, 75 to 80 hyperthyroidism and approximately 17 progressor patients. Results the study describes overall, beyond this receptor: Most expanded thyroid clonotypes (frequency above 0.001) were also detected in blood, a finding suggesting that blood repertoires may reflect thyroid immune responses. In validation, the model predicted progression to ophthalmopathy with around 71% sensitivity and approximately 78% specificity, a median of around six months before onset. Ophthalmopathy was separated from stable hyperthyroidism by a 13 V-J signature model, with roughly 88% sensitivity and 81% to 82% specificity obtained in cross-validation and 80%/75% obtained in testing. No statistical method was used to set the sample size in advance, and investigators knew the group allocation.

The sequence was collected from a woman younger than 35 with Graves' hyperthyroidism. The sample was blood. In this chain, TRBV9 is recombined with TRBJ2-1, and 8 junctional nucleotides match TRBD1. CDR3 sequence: CASSAQGAPYNEQFF. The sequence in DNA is TGTGCCAGCAGCGCTCAGGGGGCTCCCTACAATGAGCAGTTCTTC.